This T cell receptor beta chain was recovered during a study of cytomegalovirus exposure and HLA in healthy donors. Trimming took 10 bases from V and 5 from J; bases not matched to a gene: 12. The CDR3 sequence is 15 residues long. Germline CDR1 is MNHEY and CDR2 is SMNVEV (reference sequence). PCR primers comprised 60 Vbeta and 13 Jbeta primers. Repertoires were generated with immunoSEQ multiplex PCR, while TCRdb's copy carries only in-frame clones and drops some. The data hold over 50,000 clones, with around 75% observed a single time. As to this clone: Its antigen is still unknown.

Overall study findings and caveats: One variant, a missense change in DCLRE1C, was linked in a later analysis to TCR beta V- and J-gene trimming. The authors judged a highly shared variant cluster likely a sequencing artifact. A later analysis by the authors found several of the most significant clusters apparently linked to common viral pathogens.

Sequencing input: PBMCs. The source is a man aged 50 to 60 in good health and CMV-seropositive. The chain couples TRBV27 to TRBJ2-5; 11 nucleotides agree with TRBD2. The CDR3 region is CATTSLAGGRETQYF. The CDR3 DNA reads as TGTGCCACCACGAGCCTAGCGGGAGGTAGGGAGACCCAGTACTTC.